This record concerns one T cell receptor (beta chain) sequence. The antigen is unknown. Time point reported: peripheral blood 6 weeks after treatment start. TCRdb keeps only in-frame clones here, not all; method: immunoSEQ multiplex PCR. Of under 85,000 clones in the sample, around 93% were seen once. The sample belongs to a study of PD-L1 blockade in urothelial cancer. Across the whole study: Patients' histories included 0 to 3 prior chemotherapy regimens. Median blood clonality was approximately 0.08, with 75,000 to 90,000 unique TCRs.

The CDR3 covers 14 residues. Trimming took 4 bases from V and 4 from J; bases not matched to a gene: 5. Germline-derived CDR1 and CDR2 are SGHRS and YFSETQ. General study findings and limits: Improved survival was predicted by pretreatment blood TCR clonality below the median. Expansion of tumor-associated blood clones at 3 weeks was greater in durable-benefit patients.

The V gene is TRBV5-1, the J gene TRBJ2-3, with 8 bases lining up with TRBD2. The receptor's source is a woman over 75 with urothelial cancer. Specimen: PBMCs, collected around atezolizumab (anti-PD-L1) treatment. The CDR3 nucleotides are TGCGCCAGCAGCCTAGGACTAGCTGCAGATACGCAGTATTTT. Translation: CASSLGLAADTQYF. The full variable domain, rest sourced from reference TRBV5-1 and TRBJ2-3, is KAGVTQTPRYLIKTRGQQVTLSCSPISGHRSVSWYQQTPGQGLQFLFEYFSETQRNKGNFPGRFSGRQFSNSRSEMNVSTLELGDSALYLCASSLGLAADTQYFGPGTRLTVL.